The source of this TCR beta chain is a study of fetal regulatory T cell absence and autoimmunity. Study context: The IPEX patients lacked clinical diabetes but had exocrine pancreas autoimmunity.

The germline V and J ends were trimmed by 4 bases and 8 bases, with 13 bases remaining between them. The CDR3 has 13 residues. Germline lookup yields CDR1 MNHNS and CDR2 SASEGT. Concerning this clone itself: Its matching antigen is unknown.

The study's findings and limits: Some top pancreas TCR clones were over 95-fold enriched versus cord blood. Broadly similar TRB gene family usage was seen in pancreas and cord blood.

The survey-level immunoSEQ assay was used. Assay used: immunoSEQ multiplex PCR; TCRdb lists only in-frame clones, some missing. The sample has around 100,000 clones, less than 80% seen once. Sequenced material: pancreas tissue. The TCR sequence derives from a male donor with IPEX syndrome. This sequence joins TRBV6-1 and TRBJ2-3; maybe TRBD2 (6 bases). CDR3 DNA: TGTGCCAGCAGTGGCGGGGACCAGGCTACGCAGTATTTT. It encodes CASSGGDQATQYF.